These T cell receptor beta chains were read from a single sample in a study of response to subunit inactivated influenza vaccine. Each CDR3 protein gets one entry after TCRdb re-called the RT-PCR reads with MiXCR. This table holds approximately 520,000 distinct CDR3 sequences, about 25% found once. Specimen: CD4+ T cells sorted from PBMCs, collected about 5 days after vaccination. Source of these receptors: a man aged 45-65 years who received an inactivated influenza vaccine. CDR3s include the opening cysteine and the closing phenylalanine or tryptophan. D genes are given only for firm matches. Rows may omit the clone size; those that give it use once, few, many or a size class.

J: TRBJ2-7; size: few; V: TRBV6-1; D: TRBD2; CDR3: CASRKTSGDIYEQYF; DNA: TGTGCCAGCAGAAAGACTAGCGGGGACATCTACGAGCAGTACTTC
J: TRBJ1-6; size: few; V: TRBV7-2; D: TRBD1; CDR3: CASSIQPAGGSSPLHF; DNA: TGTGCCAGCAGCATCCAGCCTGCAGGGGGCAGTTCACCCCTCCACTTT
J: TRBJ2-3; size: few; V: TRBV5-1; D: TRBD1; CDR3: CASSLVFRTGGTDTQYF; DNA: TGCGCCAGCAGCTTGGTGTTTAGGACAGGGGGAACAGATACGCAGTATTTT
J: TRBJ2-7; size: -; V: TRBV29-1; D: TRBD1; CDR3: CSVRDSPYEQYF; DNA: TGCAGCGTTCGGGACAGCCCCTACGAGCAGTACTTC
J: TRBJ2-1; size: -; V: TRBV7-3; D: -; CDR3: CASSPGATYNEQFF; DNA: TGTGCCAGCAGCCCGGGAGCGACGTACAATGAGCAGTTCTTC
J: TRBJ2-1; size: many; V: TRBV20-1; D: TRBD2; CDR3: CSALTGTSVYNEQFF; DNA: TGCAGTGCTTTAACCGGGACTAGCGTATACAATGAGCAGTTCTTC
J: TRBJ1-1; size: few; V: TRBV28; D: TRBD1; CDR3: CASNSGQVGTEAFF; DNA: TGTGCCAGCAACTCCGGACAGGTCGGGACTGAAGCTTTCTTT
J: TRBJ2-7; size: -; V: TRBV28; D: -; CDR3: CASSFDHRVYEQYF; DNA: TGTGCCAGCAGTTTCGATCACAGGGTGTACGAGCAGTACTTC
J: TRBJ2-7; size: once; V: TRBV3-1; D: -; CDR3: CASSQVKALGSYEQYF; DNA: TGTGCCAGCAGCCAAGTAAAAGCTTTAGGGTCCTACGAGCAGTACTTC
J: TRBJ2-3; size: many; V: TRBV19; D: -; CDR3: CASSKTVAGFYSDTQYF; DNA: TGTGCCAGTAGCAAGACCGTGGCAGGGTTTTATTCAGATACGCAGTATTTT
J: TRBJ2-3; size: few; V: TRBV27; D: TRBD2; CDR3: CASSPRGLARQDTQYF; DNA: TGTGCCAGCAGTCCACGGGGACTAGCGAGGCAGGATACGCAGTATTTT
J: TRBJ2-6; size: -; V: TRBV28; D: -; CDR3: CASSGFSGANVLTF; DNA: TGTGCCAGCAGCGGGTTCTCTGGGGCCAACGTCCTGACTTTC
J: TRBJ1-5; size: -; V: TRBV6-1; D: -; CDR3: CASSELGGYSNQPQHF; DNA: TGTGCCAGCAGTGAACTAGGGGGTTATAGCAATCAGCCCCAGCATTTT
J: TRBJ2-1; size: -; V: TRBV7-6; D: TRBD2; CDR3: CASSSRRLAGKVNEQFF; DNA: TGTGCCAGCAGCTCACGCCGACTAGCGGGAAAGGTCAATGAGCAGTTCTTC
J: TRBJ2-1; size: few; V: TRBV29-1; D: -; CDR3: CSVARGFQTTNEQFF; DNA: TGCAGCGTTGCTCGGGGCTTTCAAACAACGAATGAGCAGTTCTTC
J: TRBJ2-4; size: -; V: TRBV28; D: -; CDR3: CASSRYPGADFGIQYF; DNA: TGTGCCAGCAGTAGATACCCGGGAGCAGACTTCGGCATTCAGTACTTC
J: TRBJ2-7; size: few; V: TRBV29-1; D: TRBD1; CDR3: CSVVKGQGAYEQYF; DNA: TGCAGCGTTGTAAAGGGACAGGGGGCTTACGAGCAGTACTTC
J: TRBJ1-4; size: few; V: TRBV10-3; D: TRBD1; CDR3: CAIRQGRNEKLFF; DNA: TGTGCCATACGACAGGGGAGAAATGAAAAACTGTTTTTT
J: TRBJ2-1; size: few; V: TRBV7-6; D: TRBD2; CDR3: CASSLRPLKLGLAGYNEQFF; DNA: TGTGCCAGCAGCTTAAGGCCGCTAAAATTAGGACTAGCGGGGTACAATGAGCAGTTCTTC
J: TRBJ2-5; size: -; V: TRBV5-5; D: -; CDR3: CASRPYTGFGKETQYF; DNA: TGTGCCAGCAGACCTTATACGGGGTTTGGTAAAGAGACCCAGTACTTC
J: TRBJ1-2; size: few; V: TRBV12-3/TRBV12-4; D: -; CDR3: CASSLQGNHGYTF; DNA: TGTGCCAGCAGTTTACAGGGTAATCATGGCTACACCTTC
J: TRBJ2-2; size: few; V: TRBV5-1; D: -; CDR3: CASSNSVNTGELFF; DNA: TGCGCCAGCAGCAATAGCGTGAACACCGGGGAGCTGTTTTTT
J: TRBJ1-1; size: -; V: TRBV6-2/TRBV6-3; D: -; CDR3: CASSYGQRQMNTEAFF; DNA: TGTGCCAGCAGTTACGGACAGCGTCAAATGAACACTGAAGCTTTCTTT
J: TRBJ2-7; size: -; V: TRBV6-2/TRBV6-3; D: -; CDR3: CAESPAEGLTPYF; DNA: TGTGCCGAGAGTCCCGCGGAGGGCCTCACCCCGTACTTC
J: TRBJ2-2; size: few; V: TRBV12-3/TRBV12-4; D: -; CDR3: CASLSGASTGELFF; DNA: TGTGCCAGCCTCTCAGGGGCGAGCACCGGGGAGCTGTTTTTT
J: TRBJ1-6; size: many; V: TRBV5-1; D: -; CDR3: CASSLAGRNSPLHF; DNA: TGCGCCAGCAGCTTGGCCGGCCGTAATTCACCCCTCCACTTT
J: TRBJ2-5; size: few; V: TRBV7-2; D: TRBD1; CDR3: CASRKPGQGEETQYF; DNA: TGTGCCAGCAGGAAACCGGGACAGGGTGAGGAGACCCAGTACTTC